This is a list of T cell receptor beta chains from one sample in a study of T cells in Graves' hyperthyroidism and ophthalmopathy. TCRdb reprocessed the multiplex PCR reads with MiXCR, giving one entry per CDR3 protein. The table has about 350,000 distinct CDR3 sequences, 15% to 20% seen once. The sample consisted of blood. The source is a woman under 40 with Graves' hyperthyroidism that later progressed to Graves' ophthalmopathy. Each CDR3 is given with its conserved first and last residue. Rows may omit the clone size; those that give it use once, few, many or a size class.

cdr3_aa: CASSFRGDGYTF
v_call: TRBV27
j_call: TRBJ1-2
clone_size: NA

cdr3_aa: CASSLSKGNEQFF
v_call: TRBV27
j_call: TRBJ2-1
clone_size: many

cdr3_aa: CSARALGTQYF
v_call: TRBV20-1
j_call: TRBJ2-3
clone_size: many

cdr3_aa: CAWEANSNQPQHF
v_call: TRBV30
j_call: TRBJ1-5
clone_size: many

cdr3_aa: CASKESSYNEQFF
v_call: TRBV19
j_call: TRBJ2-1
clone_size: NA

cdr3_aa: CASSIGRDREHYGYTF
v_call: TRBV19
j_call: TRBJ1-2
clone_size: few

cdr3_aa: CATSRGRGSTDTQYF
v_call: TRBV15
j_call: TRBJ2-3
clone_size: NA

cdr3_aa: CASSLFHEQFF
v_call: TRBV28
j_call: TRBJ2-1
clone_size: many

cdr3_aa: CASSQEVAGFYEQFF
v_call: TRBV4-1
j_call: TRBJ2-1
clone_size: many

cdr3_aa: CASSLTSGGPRSSYNEQFF
v_call: TRBV5-1
j_call: TRBJ2-1
clone_size: few

cdr3_aa: CASTLDRGGQPQHF
v_call: TRBV2
j_call: TRBJ1-5
clone_size: NA

cdr3_aa: CASSLGSGPYGYTF
v_call: TRBV5-8
j_call: TRBJ1-2
clone_size: few

cdr3_aa: CASSFSENTEAFF
v_call: TRBV28
j_call: TRBJ1-1
clone_size: many

cdr3_aa: CASSQAPLAGGETQYF
v_call: TRBV4-1
j_call: TRBJ2-5
clone_size: few

cdr3_aa: CASSEDRINQPQHF
v_call: TRBV2
j_call: TRBJ1-5
clone_size: many